This T cell receptor beta chain was retrieved from a study of blood T cell repertoires in COVID-19. Either two negative PCRs, clearance, or symptom resolution qualified Cohort 3 donors as recovered. Germline trimming cut 0 bases from V and 5 bases from J; bases unmatched to any gene: 9. The CDR3 is made up of 16 amino acids. Germline lookup yields CDR1 LGHNA and CDR2 YNFKEQ. Sequenced by immunoSEQ multiplex PCR; TCRdb stores in-frame clones only, minus some. The table shows about 310,000 clones, with roughly 90% occurring only once. This clonotype was obtained from a man aged 60-69 years who had recovered from COVID-19. The sequencing sample was made of PBMCs or T cells enriched from blood (not recorded which). The rearrangement joins TRBV4-2 to TRBJ2-5, with 7 positions matching TRBD2. The CDR3 here is CASSQDLWEGLETQYF. The CDR3 region has the DNA TGTGCCAGCAGCCAAGATCTATGGGAGGGGTTGGAGACCCAGTACTTC.